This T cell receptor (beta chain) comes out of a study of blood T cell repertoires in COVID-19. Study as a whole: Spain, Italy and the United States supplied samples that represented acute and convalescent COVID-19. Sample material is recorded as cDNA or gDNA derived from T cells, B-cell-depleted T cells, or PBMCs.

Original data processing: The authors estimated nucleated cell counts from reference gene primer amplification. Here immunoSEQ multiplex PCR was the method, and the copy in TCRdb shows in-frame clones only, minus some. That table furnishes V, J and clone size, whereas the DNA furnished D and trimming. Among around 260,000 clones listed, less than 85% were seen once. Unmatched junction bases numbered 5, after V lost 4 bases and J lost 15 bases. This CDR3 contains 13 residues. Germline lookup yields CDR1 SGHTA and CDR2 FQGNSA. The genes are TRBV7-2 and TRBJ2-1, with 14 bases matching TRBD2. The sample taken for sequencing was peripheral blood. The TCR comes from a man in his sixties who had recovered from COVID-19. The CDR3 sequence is CASSSGLAGVWFF. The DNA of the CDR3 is TGTGCCAGCAGCTCGGGACTAGCGGGAGTATGGTTCTTC.